The clone carrying this TCR beta chain was seen a few times. This record comes from a study of T-cell memory formation after mild COVID-19. TCRdb reprocessed the 5' RACE reads with MiXCR, giving one entry per CDR3 protein. Of 250,000 to 300,000 distinct CDR3 sequences listed, about 17% are singletons. Sequenced sample: PBMCs or a T cell subset sorted from them (not recorded which). The clonotype was recovered from a man between 18 and 29 years old who had mild COVID-19 (a few samples of this study predate the infection). Cell type and time point are not known.

The CDR3 DNA sequence: TGCGCCAGCAGCCAAGGAGCGGGGGCCTACAATGAGCAGTTCTTC. Translation: CASSQGAGAYNEQFF. The rearrangement uses TRBV4-3 and TRBJ2-1, with 8 nucleotides matching TRBD2. The CDR3 is 15 amino acids. CDR1 LGHNA and CDR2 YSLEER come from the germline V gene. V was pared by 1 base and J by 2 bases, with 1 base of the junction left unmatched.